The TCR beta chain described here comes from a study of response to subunit inactivated influenza vaccine. This clonotype has a count of ten or more. TCRdb itself ran the RT-PCR reads through MiXCR, one entry per CDR3 protein. This table holds around 600,000 distinct CDR3 sequences, 11% found once. In addition, the sample was reused for a study of T cells expressing NK-cell markers. From that paper: The authors made TCR beta cDNA libraries by 5'RACE template switching. This switching added a universal primer site and UMIs.

This sample comprised PBMCs from blood, obtained on the day of vaccination. The sequence derives from a man between 50 and 59 years old who received an inactivated influenza vaccine.

CDR3 sequence (DNA): TGTGCCAGCAGCCAAACTAATGAGCAGTTCTTC. Its translation is CASSQTNEQFF. The chain joins TRBV28 to TRBJ2-1; D gene unclear. The CDR3 sequence is 11 residues long. V lost 6 bases to trimming and J lost 7 bases, with 7 bases between them. Looked up from germline, CDR1 is MDHEN and CDR2 is SYDVKM.